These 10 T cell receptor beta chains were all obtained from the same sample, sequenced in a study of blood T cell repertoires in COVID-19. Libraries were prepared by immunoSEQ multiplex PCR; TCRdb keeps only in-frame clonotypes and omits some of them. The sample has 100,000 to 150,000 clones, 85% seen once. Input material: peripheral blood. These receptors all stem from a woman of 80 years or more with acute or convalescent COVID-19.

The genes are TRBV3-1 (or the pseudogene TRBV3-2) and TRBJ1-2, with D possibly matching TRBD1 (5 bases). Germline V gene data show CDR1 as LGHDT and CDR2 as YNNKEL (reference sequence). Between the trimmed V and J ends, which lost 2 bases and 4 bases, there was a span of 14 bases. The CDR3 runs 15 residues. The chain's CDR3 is CASSQPDSLTYGYTF. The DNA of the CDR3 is TGTGCCAGCAGCCAACCTGACAGTTTGACCTATGGCTACACCTTC.

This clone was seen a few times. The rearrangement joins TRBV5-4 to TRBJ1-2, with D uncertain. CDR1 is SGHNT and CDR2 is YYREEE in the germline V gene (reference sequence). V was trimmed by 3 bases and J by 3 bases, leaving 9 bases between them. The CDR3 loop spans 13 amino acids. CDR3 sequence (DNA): TGTGCCAGCAGCTATCCGGGGTACTATGGCTACACCTTC. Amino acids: CASSYPGYYGYTF.

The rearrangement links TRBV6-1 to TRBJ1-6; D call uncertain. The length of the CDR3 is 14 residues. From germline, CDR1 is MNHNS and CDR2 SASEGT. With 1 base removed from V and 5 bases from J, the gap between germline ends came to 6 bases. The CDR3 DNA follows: TGTGCCAGCAGTGAAGGCGGGGATAATTCACCCCTCCACTTT. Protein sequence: CASSEGGDNSPLHF.

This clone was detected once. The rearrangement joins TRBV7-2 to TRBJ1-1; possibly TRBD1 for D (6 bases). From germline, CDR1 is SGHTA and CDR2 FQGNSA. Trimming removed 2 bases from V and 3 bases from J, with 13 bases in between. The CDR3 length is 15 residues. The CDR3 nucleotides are TGTGCCAGCAGCTTAAGTGGGGGGGCCTACACTGAAGCTTTCTTT. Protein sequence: CASSLSGGAYTEAFF.

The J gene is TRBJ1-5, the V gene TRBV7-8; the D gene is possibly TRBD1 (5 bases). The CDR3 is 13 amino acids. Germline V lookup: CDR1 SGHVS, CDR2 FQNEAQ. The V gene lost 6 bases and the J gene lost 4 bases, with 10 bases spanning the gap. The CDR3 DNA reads TGTGCCAGCAGTCGGAGGGGAAATCAGCCCCAGCATTTT. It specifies CASSRRGNQPQHF.

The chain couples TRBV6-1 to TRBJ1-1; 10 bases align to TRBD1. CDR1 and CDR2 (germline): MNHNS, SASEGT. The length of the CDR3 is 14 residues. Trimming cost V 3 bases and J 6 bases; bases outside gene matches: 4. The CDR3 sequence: CASSESDRGAEAFF. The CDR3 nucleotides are TGTGCCAGCAGTGAGTCGGACAGGGGGGCTGAAGCTTTCTTT.

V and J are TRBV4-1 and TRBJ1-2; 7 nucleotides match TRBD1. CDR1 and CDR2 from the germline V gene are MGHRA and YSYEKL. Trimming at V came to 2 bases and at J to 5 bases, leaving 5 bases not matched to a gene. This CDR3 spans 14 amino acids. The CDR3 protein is CASSQPGQRYGYTF. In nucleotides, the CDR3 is TGCGCCAGCAGCCAACCGGGACAGCGGTATGGCTACACCTTC.

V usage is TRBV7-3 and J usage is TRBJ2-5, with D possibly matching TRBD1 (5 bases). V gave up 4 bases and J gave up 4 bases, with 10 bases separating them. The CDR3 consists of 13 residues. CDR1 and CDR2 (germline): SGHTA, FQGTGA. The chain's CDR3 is CASSSRQRETQYF. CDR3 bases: TGTGCCAGCAGCTCAAGACAGAGAGAGACCCAGTACTTC.

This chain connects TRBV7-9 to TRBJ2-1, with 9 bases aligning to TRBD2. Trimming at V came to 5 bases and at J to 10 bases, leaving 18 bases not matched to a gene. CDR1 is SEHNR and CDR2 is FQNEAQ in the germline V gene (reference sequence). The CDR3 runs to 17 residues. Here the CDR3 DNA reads TGTGCCAGCAGCCCCCCCTACCGGACTAGCGTAAGAGGGGAGCAGTTCTTC. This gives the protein CASSPPYRTSVRGEQFF.

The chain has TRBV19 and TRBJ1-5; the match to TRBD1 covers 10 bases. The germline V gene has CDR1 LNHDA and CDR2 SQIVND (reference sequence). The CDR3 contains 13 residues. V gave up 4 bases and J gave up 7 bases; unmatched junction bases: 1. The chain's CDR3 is CASSTTGGQPQHF. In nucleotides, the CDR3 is TGTGCCAGTAGTACGACAGGGGGCCAGCCCCAGCATTTT.